Shown below are 29 T cell receptor beta chains from a single sample sequenced in a study of neoadjuvant nivolumab and ipilimumab in lung cancer (dated by TCRdb to 2019 to 2021). The method was the immunoSEQ multiplex PCR assay. As stored in TCRdb, this immuneACCESS dataset retains in-frame rearrangements with V and J assigned. A fraction of the clones does not appear; measured against another copy, unresolved V genes explain less than half of the discrepancy, and the remainder lacks a known reason. This sample has 15,000 to 20,000 clones in its table, and around 69% of those were observed once. The leading ten clones occupy approximately 8.1% of the sample. Per the publication, the time point label means: at surgical resection after neoadjuvant nivolumab +/- ipilimumab. The specimen comprised tumor tissue, sampled after neoadjuvant nivolumab, alone or with ipilimumab, at or shortly before surgery. These TCRs come from an adult with non-small cell lung cancer.

This clone is termed large. The chain carries TRBV28 and TRBJ1-2; D is unresolved. This CDR3 spans 17 amino acids. Germline CDR1 and CDR2: MDHEN and SYDVKM. Trimming pared 5 bases from V and 0 bases from J, leaving 19 bases between. CDR3 amino acids: CASSPISEPETNYGYTF. The CDR3 nucleotides read TGTGCCAGCAGTCCAATTTCAGAACCTGAGACTAACTATGGCTACACCTTC.

This clone came up once. Here the CDR3 reads CASSSPNNRGGGGGYTF. CDR3 bases: TGTGCCAGCAGCTCCCCGAACAACAGGGGCGGAGGAGGAGGCTACACCTTC. This chain uses TRBV7-3 with TRBJ1-2; 7 bases map to TRBD1. Unmatched junction bases numbered 19, after V lost 4 bases and J lost 8 bases. The germline CDR1 and CDR2 sequences are SGHTA and FQGTGA. This CDR3 is built from 17 residues.

CDR3: CASSLELAGGYRTDTQYF. CDR3 sequence (DNA): TGTGCCAGCAGCTTAGAACTAGCGGGGGGCTACCGCACAGATACGCAGTATTTT. The chain links TRBV7-2 to TRBJ2-3; 12 bases fit TRBD2. Germline lookup yields CDR1 SGHTA and CDR2 FQGNSA. V shed 1 base and J 1 base; nucleotides not matched to a gene: 6. The CDR3 contains 18 residues.

On this clone itself: Different DNA sequences within this sample yield the same CDR3. The chain combines TRBV9 with TRBJ1-6; D is undetermined. V was clipped by 5 bases and J by 5 bases, with 14 bases between them. CDR3 length: 15 residues. Looked up from germline, CDR1 is SGDLS and CDR2 is YYNGEE. CDR3 sequence: CASSVTGLNNSPLHF. In nucleotides, the CDR3 is TGTGCCAGCAGTGTTACCGGGCTGAATAATTCACCCCTCCACTTT.

This clone rates as medium-sized. V usage is TRBV6-6 and J usage is TRBJ2-7; D unclear. Germline V gene lookup returns CDR1 MNHNY and CDR2 SVGAGI (reference sequence). Trimming took 5 bases from V and 2 from J, leaving 7 bases between them. The length of the CDR3 is 12 residues. DNA for the CDR3: TGTGCCAGCAGTACAACGACCTACGAGCAGTACTTC. Translation gives CASSTTTYEQYF.

The chain employs TRBV6-4 and TRBJ2-1; 10 nucleotides agree with TRBD2. Losses at the gene ends were 1 base for V and 3 bases for J; bases not matched to a gene: 3. Germline V gene lookup returns CDR1 MRHNA and CDR2 SNTAGT. This CDR3 spans 16 amino acids. The CDR3 coding sequence is TGTGCCAGCAGTGACTTCCCTAGCGGGGGCTACAATGAGCAGTTCTTC. Its protein is CASSDFPSGGYNEQFF.

The rearrangement uses TRBV6-1 and TRBJ1-2; D perhaps matches TRBD1 (5 bases). This CDR3 is 14 amino acids long. Germline V gives CDR1 MNHNS, CDR2 SASEGT. Deletions cut 2 bases from V and 4 bases from J, with 11 bases between. The CDR3 nucleotides read TGTGCCAGCAGTGAACAAGGGGAGAGCTATGGCTACACCTTC. Translating gives CASSEQGESYGYTF.

The gene calls are TRBV5-1 and TRBJ1-4; tentative D call: TRBD1 (5 bases). The germline V gene has CDR1 SGHRS and CDR2 YFSETQ. The CDR3 contains 14 residues. V was clipped by 4 bases and J by 3 bases, with 10 bases between them. The CDR3 spells CASSVQAANEKLFF. DNA for the CDR3: TGCGCCAGCAGCGTACAGGCGGCTAATGAAAAACTGTTTTTT.

The rearrangement uses TRBV9 and TRBJ1-5; D may be TRBD1 (5 bases). Trimming removed 7 bases at V and 4 bases at J, with 12 bases between. Germline V lookup: CDR1 SGDLS, CDR2 YYNGEE. The CDR3 extends over 13 amino acids. The CDR3 DNA reads TGTGCCAGCTCGGGGGGTTCGAATCAGCCCCAGCATTTT. Encoded protein: CASSGGSNQPQHF.

This rearrangement joins TRBV10-3 to TRBJ1-1; D unclear. The germline V and J ends were trimmed by 3 bases and 0 bases, with 8 bases remaining between them. Germline V gene data show CDR1 as ENHRY and CDR2 as SYGVKD. This CDR3 comprises 14 residues. The CDR3 sequence: CAISETALNTEAFF. Written as DNA, the CDR3 is TGTGCCATCAGTGAAACGGCCCTGAACACTGAAGCTTTCTTT.

The rearrangement uses TRBV5-1 and TRBJ2-7, with D maybe TRBD1 (6 bases). CDR3 length: 12 residues. Germline CDR1 reads SGHRS; CDR2 reads YFSETQ. The V end was cut by 3 bases, the J end by 6 bases, with 10 bases between. CDR3 sequence: CASSWETGEQYF. In nucleotides, the CDR3 is TGCGCCAGCAGCTGGGAGACAGGCGAGCAGTACTTC.

The CDR3 DNA sequence: TGTGCCAGCACCCTAGGGAGCAGAACCTACAATGAGCAGTTCTTC. It codes for CASTLGSRTYNEQFF. The V and J genes are TRBV7-2 and TRBJ2-1; D perhaps matches TRBD2 (5 bases). V was shortened by 7 bases and J by 2 bases, with 15 bases between the two germline ends. CDR1 is SGHTA, CDR2 FQGNSA, per germline. CDR3 size: 15 residues.

The rearrangement uses TRBV5-8 and TRBJ2-7; the match to TRBD1 covers 10 bases. The CDR3 runs 15 residues. CDR1 is SGHTS and CDR2 is YDEGEE in the germline V gene. The ends lost 0 bases at V and 6 bases at J; junction bases unmatched: 6. The CDR3 nucleotides read TGTGCCAGCAGCTTGGGAGGGACAGGGGCTTCCGAGCAGTACTTC. Translated, it gives CASSLGGTGASEQYF.

The chain employs TRBV25-1 and TRBJ1-4; no clear D gene. CDR1 MGHDK and CDR2 SYGVNS come from the germline V gene. The CDR3 has 17 residues. V was pared by 2 bases and J by 4 bases, with 17 bases between. The CDR3 coding sequence is TGTGCCAGCAGTGAACGTTTGTTGGGCTCCGGTAATGAAAAACTGTTTTTT. It translates to CASSERLLGSGNEKLFF.

The V and J genes are TRBV18 and TRBJ1-2; 7 bases line up with TRBD1. Germline CDR1 reads KGHSH; CDR2 reads LQKENI. The CDR3 totals 11 residues. Trimming took 3 bases from V and 14 from J; bases not matched to a gene: 6. The CDR3 loop is CASSPDRVETF. The CDR3 DNA reads TGTGCCAGCTCACCCGACAGGGTGGAGACCTTC.

The V call is TRBV7-9, the J call TRBJ1-6; D is perhaps TRBD1 (6 bases). This CDR3 has 17 residues. The ends were cut back, 5 bases at V and 6 bases at J, with 20 bases in the middle. Per germline, CDR1 SEHNR and CDR2 FQNEAQ (reference sequence). CDR3 sequence (DNA): TGTGCCAGCAGCCTAGTGGGAGGGGGGGGAGTTAATTCACCCCTCCACTTT. Translating it yields CASSLVGGGGVNSPLHF.

The gene calls are TRBV18 and TRBJ1-4; D is perhaps TRBD1 (5 bases). Germline CDR1 and CDR2: KGHSH and LQKENI. The V gene lost 2 bases and the J gene lost 8 bases, with 18 bases spanning the gap. This CDR3 comprises 16 residues. CDR3 loop: CASSPARGTTREKLFF. As DNA, the CDR3 is TGTGCCAGCTCACCAGCCCGGGGGACGACTCGCGAAAAACTGTTTTTT.

The V gene is TRBV6-5, the J gene TRBJ1-2; no clear D. This CDR3 is built from 15 residues. V was cut by 5 bases and J by 3 bases, with 16 bases left in between. Per germline, CDR1 MNHEY and CDR2 SVGAGI. The CDR3 sequence: CASSPFDEGYYGYTF. DNA of the CDR3: TGTGCCAGCAGTCCTTTTGACGAAGGCTACTATGGCTACACCTTC.

This clone was detected once. The chain recombines TRBV6-6 with TRBJ1-1, with D uncertain. In germline, CDR1 is MNHNY, CDR2 SVGAGI (reference sequence). V was cut by 1 base and J by 4 bases, with 7 bases left in between. This CDR3 is 13 amino acids long. The CDR3 loop reads CASSYLGGTEAFF. For the CDR3, the DNA is TGTGCCAGCAGTTACTTGGGTGGCACTGAAGCTTTCTTT.

The rearrangement links TRBV4-1 to TRBJ2-6; no firm D call. Between the trimmed V and J ends, which lost 0 bases and 1 base, there was a span of 10 bases. The CDR3 length is 17 residues. CDR1 is MGHRA and CDR2 is YSYEKL in the germline V gene. The CDR3 region has the DNA TGCGCCAGCAGCCAAGATGGGTCCCGATCTGGGGCCAACGTCCTGACTTTC. Its protein is CASSQDGSRSGANVLTF.

This rearrangement joins TRBV6-1 to TRBJ2-3; D might be TRBD1 or TRBD2, each matching 5 bases. V lost 2 bases, J lost 1 base, and 13 bases lay in between. This CDR3 spans 16 amino acids. Germline assignment: CDR1 MNHNS and CDR2 SASEGT. The CDR3 DNA follows: TGTGCCAGCAGTGAATCTCTGGGGGACGGCACAGATACGCAGTATTTT. It specifies CASSESLGDGTDTQYF.

The V and J genes are TRBV2 and TRBJ2-3; no clear D. CDR1 is SNHLY, CDR2 FYNNEI, per germline. Trimming pared 8 bases from V and 1 base from J, leaving 10 bases between. The CDR3 has 13 amino acids. The chain's CDR3 is CASRSQGTDTQYF. The CDR3 DNA reads TGTGCCAGCCGGAGTCAGGGCACAGATACGCAGTATTTT.

The rearrangement links TRBV13 to TRBJ1-1; TRBD1 matches at 10 bases. V was clipped by 2 bases and J by 4 bases; unmatched bases: 4. CDR1 is PRHDT, CDR2 FYEKMQ, per germline (reference sequence). This CDR3 region has 15 residues. The CDR3 sequence: CASSLRTGGTTEAFF. The DNA for the CDR3 is TGTGCCAGCAGCTTACGGACAGGGGGGACCACTGAAGCTTTCTTT.

The chain carries TRBV7-9 and TRBJ2-7; D may match TRBD1 or TRBD2 (5 bases each). This CDR3 has 12 amino acids. Germline assignment: CDR1 SEHNR and CDR2 FQNEAQ (reference sequence). Trimming pared 11 bases from V and 0 bases from J, leaving 11 bases between. The CDR3 sequence is CAVGDGSYEQYF. CDR3 DNA: TGTGCCGTGGGGGACGGCTCCTACGAGCAGTACTTC.

The chain carries TRBV6-6 and TRBJ1-1; tentative D call: TRBD1 (6 bases). The CDR3 is 10 residues long. Trimming left V 8 bases short and J 6 bases short, with 7 bases between. The germline V gene encodes CDR1 MNHNY and CDR2 SVGAGI (reference sequence). CDR3 loop: CASEGAEAFF. DNA for the CDR3: TGTGCCAGCGAGGGGGCTGAAGCTTTCTTT.

This clone was found a few times. The V gene is TRBV7-8, the J gene TRBJ1-5; D uncertain. V was trimmed by 5 bases and J by 4 bases, leaving 9 bases between them. The CDR3 extends over 13 amino acids. From germline, CDR1 is SGHVS and CDR2 FQNEAQ. The DNA of the CDR3 is TGTGCCAGCAGCCCTACCTTTAATCAGCCCCAGCATTTT. This translates into CASSPTFNQPQHF.

The table lists this clone with a few counts. The J gene is TRBJ2-3, the V gene TRBV5-8, with 12 positions matching TRBD2. V lost 0 bases and J lost 4; bases outside the gene matches: 0. This CDR3 comprises 15 residues. Germline CDR1 reads SGHTS; CDR2 reads YDEGEE. CDR3 residues: CASSLGLAGADTQYF. The CDR3 DNA sequence: TGTGCCAGCAGCTTGGGACTAGCGGGGGCAGATACGCAGTATTTT.

The chain combines TRBV11-2 with TRBJ2-1; no clear D. The CDR3 sequence is 13 residues long. Trimming left V 7 bases short and J 3 bases short, with 10 bases between. Germline V CDR1 and CDR2: SGHAT, FQNNGV. In nucleotides, the CDR3 is TGTGCCAGCACCCATGGAATCTACAATGAGCAGTTCTTC. The encoded protein is CASTHGIYNEQFF.

The gene calls are TRBV30 and TRBJ1-5; 8 nucleotides line up with TRBD1. With V trimmed by 5 bases and J by 3 bases, 3 bases remained unmatched. CDR1 and CDR2 from the germline V gene are GTSNPN and SVGIG (reference sequence). The CDR3 totals 13 residues. The CDR3 region has the DNA TGTGCCTGGGGACAGGGCAACAATCAGCCCCAGCATTTT. Translating gives CAWGQGNNQPQHF.